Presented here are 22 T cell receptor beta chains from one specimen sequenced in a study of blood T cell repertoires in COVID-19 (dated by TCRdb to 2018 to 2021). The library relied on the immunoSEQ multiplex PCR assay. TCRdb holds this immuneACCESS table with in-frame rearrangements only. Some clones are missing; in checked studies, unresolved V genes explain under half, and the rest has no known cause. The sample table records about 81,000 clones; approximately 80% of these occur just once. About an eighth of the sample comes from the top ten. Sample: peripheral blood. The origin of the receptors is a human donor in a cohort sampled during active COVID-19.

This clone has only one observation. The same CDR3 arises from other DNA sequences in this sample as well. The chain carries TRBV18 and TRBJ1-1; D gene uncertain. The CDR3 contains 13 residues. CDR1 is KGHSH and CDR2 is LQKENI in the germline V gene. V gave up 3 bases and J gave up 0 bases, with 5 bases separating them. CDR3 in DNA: TGTGCCAGCTCACCTGAGATGAACACTGAAGCTTTCTTT. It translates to CASSPEMNTEAFF. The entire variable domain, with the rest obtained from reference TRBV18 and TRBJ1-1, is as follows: NAGVMQNPRHLVRRRGQEARLRCSPMKGHSHVYWYRQLPEEGLKFMVYLQKENIIDESGMPKERFSAEFPKEGPSILRIQQVVRGDSAAYFCASSPEMNTEAFFGQGTRLTVV.

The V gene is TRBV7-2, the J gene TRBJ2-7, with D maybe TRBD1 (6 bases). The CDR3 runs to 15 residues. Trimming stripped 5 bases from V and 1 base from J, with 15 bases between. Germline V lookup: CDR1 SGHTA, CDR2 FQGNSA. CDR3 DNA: TGTGCCAGCAGCCCCATAGGGGGTATTTCCTACGAGCAGTACTTC. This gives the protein CASSPIGGISYEQYF. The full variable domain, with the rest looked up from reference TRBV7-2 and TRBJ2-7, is GAGVSQSPSNKVTEKGKDVELRCDPISGHTALYWYRQSLGQGLEFLIYFQGNSAPDKSGLPSDRFSAERTGGSVSTLTIQRTQQEDSAVYLCASSPIGGISYEQYFGPGTRLTVT.

The CDR3 sequence is CASSPLFTGTGLADTQYF. The CDR3 DNA follows: TGTGCCAGCTCACCACTGTTCACAGGGACGGGGTTGGCAGATACGCAGTATTTT. The J gene is TRBJ2-3, the V gene TRBV18; tentative D call: TRBD1 (6 bases). CDR3 length equals 18 residues. V lost 1 base and J lost 4, with 21 bases in between. The germline CDR1 and CDR2 sequences are KGHSH and LQKENI.

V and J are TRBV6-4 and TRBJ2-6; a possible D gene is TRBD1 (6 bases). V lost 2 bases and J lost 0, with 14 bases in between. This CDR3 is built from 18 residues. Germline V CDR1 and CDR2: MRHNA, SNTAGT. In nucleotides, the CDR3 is TGTGCCAGCAGTGACCGAGGGGGTAAAAGCTCTGGGGCCAACGTCCTGACTTTC. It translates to CASSDRGGKSSGANVLTF.

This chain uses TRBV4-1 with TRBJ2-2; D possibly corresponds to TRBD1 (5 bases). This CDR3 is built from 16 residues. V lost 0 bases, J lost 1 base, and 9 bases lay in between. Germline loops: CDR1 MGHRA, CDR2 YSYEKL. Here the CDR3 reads CASSQDKGMNTGELFF. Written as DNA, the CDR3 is TGCGCCAGCAGCCAAGATAAGGGGATGAACACCGGGGAGCTGTTTTTT.

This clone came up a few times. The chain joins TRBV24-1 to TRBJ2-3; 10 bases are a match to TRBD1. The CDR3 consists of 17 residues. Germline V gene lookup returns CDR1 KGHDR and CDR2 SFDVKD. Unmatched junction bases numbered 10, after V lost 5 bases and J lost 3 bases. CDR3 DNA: TGTGCCACCAGTGGCGCCCCCGGGACAGGGGAAACAGATACGCAGTATTTT. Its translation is CATSGAPGTGETDTQYF.

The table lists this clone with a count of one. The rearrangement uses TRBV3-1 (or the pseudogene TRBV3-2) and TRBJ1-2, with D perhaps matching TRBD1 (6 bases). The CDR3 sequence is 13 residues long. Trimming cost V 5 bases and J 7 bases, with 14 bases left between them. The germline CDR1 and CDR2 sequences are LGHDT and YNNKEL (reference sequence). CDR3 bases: TGTGCCAGCAGCGGGGGCCAAACTGGTGGCTACACCTTC. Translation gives CASSGGQTGGYTF.

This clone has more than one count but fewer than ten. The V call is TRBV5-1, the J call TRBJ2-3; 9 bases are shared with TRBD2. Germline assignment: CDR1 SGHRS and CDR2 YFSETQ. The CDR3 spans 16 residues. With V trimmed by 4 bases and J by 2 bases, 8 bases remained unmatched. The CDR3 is CASSLLAGAVTDTQYF. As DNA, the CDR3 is TGCGCCAGCAGCCTCTTAGCGGGGGCGGTCACAGATACGCAGTATTTT.

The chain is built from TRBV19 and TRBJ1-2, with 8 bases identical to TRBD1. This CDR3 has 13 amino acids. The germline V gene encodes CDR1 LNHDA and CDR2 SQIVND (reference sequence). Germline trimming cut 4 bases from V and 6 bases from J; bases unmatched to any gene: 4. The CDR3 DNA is TGTGCCAGTAGTACTACAGGGGGTGATGGCTACACCTTC. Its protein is CASSTTGGDGYTF.

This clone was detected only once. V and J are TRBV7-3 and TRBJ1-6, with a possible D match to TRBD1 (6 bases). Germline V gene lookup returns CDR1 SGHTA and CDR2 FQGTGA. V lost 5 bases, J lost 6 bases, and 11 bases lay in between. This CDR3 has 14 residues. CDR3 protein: CASSQGQPNSPLHF. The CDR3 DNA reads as TGTGCCAGCAGCCAGGGACAACCTAATTCACCCCTCCACTTT.

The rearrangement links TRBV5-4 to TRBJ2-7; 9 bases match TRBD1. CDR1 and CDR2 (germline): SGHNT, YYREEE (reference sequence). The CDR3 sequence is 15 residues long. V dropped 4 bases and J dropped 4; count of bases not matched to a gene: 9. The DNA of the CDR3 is TGTGCCAGCAGCAAGGATAACAGGGGGCGATACGAGCAGTACTTC. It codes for CASSKDNRGRYEQYF.

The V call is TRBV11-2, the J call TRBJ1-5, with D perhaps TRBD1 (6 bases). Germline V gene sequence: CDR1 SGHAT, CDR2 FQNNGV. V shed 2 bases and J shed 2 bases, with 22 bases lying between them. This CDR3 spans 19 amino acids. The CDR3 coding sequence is TGTGCCAGCAGCTTAACCGGGACACTAGGAGGTGGGCGCAATCAGCCCCAGCATTTT. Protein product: CASSLTGTLGGGRNQPQHF.

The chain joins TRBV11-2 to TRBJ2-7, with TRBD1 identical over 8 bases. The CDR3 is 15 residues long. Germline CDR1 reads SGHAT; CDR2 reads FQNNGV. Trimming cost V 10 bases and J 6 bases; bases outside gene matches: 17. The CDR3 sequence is CATTLPRTGSPEQYF. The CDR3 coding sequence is TGTGCCACCACGCTCCCAAGGACAGGGTCTCCCGAGCAGTACTTC.

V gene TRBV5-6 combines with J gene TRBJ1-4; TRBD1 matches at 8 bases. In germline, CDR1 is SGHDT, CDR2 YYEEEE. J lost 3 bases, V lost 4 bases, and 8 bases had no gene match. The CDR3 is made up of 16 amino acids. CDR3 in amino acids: CASSPDRGWANEKLFF. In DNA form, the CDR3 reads TGTGCCAGCAGCCCAGACAGGGGCTGGGCTAATGAAAAACTGTTTTTT.

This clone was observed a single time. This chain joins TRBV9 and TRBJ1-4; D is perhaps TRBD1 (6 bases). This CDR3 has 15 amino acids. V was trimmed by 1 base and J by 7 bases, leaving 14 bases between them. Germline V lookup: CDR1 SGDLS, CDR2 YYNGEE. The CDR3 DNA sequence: TGTGCCAGCAGCGTACTGGGGGGGCGCGGTGAAAAACTGTTTTTT. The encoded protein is CASSVLGGRGEKLFF.

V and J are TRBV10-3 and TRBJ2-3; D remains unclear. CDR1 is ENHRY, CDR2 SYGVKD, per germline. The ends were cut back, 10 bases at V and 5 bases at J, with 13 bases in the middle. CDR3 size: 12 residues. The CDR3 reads CATKTLGDTQYF. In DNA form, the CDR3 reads TGTGCCACCAAGACACTGGGAGATACGCAGTATTTT.

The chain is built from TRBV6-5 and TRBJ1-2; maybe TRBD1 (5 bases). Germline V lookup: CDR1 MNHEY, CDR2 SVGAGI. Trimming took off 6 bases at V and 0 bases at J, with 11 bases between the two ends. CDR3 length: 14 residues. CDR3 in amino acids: CASRGTVANYGYTF. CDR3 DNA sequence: TGTGCCAGCAGGGGGACTGTAGCTAACTATGGCTACACCTTC.

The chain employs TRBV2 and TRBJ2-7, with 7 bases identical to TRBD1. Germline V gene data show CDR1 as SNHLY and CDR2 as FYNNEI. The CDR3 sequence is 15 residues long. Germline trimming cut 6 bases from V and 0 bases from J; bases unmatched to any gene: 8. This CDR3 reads CASSHGTASSYEQYF. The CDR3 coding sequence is TGTGCCAGCAGCCACGGGACAGCCAGCTCCTACGAGCAGTACTTC.

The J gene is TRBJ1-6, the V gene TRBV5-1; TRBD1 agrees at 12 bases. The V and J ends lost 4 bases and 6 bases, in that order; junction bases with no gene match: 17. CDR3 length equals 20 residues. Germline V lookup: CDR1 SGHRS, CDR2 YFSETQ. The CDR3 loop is CASSLTSRDRGRDFNSPLHF. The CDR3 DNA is TGCGCCAGCAGCCTAACGTCCCGGGACAGGGGGCGAGATTTTAATTCACCCCTCCACTTT.

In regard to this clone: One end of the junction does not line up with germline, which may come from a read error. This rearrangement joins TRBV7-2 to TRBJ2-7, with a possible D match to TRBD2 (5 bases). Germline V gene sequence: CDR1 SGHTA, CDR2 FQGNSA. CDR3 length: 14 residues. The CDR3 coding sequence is TGTGCCAGCAGCTTAACGGGGTTCTCCTTCGAGCAGTACTTC. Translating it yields CASSLTGFSFEQYF.

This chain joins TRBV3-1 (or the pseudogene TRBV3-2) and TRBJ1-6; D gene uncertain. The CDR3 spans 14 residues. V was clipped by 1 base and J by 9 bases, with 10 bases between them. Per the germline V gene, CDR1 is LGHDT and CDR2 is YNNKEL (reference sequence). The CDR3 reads CASSQAGLFSPLHF. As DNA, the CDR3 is TGTGCCAGCAGCCAAGCGGGGTTGTTTTCACCCCTCCACTTT.

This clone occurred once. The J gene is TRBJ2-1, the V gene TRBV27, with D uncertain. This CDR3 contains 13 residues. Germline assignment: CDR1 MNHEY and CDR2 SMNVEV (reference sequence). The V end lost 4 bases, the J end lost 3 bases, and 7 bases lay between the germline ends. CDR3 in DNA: TGTGCCAGCAGTTCGCGACTCTACAATGAGCAGTTCTTC. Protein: CASSSRLYNEQFF.